The entry below gives a single T cell receptor (beta chain) sequence along with its context. It has no known antigen specificity. Base-call qualities are not available, and no considerably larger clone is one nucleotide away. The sample originates from a study of blood T cells in healthy people across ages (dated by TCRdb to the mid-2010s). In the study overall: In model experiments, template switching captured about one uniquely barcoded TCR beta cDNA molecule for every two T cells. Age-related changes in TCR beta repertoire diversity were measured in the study by deep sequencing normalized with unique cDNA molecular identifiers. The donors were split into four age groups: young (average around 17 years), middle-aged (around 40), aged (over 55) and long-lived (under 85). Using the same blood draw, the study looked at two additional independent replicas of 1 million unique cDNA reads for two donors, one aged 18 to 30 and the other aged 80 or older.

Study-wide findings and limitations: Estimates of total diversity from one million sequenced T cells were regarded as lower bounds and underestimates. Observed TCR beta diversity correlated strongly with the percentage of naive T cells measured by flow cytometry. Conclusive comparison of naive and antigen-experienced compartments was prevented by the profiling of bulk unsorted PBMCs. Compared with the aged group, the long-lived group had more naive CD4+ T cells, fewer expanded clones and increased TCR diversity, a pattern suggesting age selection. Because donor CMV infection status was unknown, age-related changes in expanded clonotypes were potentially confounded. As age increased, observed TCR beta diversity per million T cells dropped in a roughly linear way, and a significant reduction was already evident by age 40.

In the germline V gene, CDR1 corresponds to MNHNS and CDR2 to SASEGT. Taken from cysteine to phenylalanine, the CDR3 has 13 residues. Only the CDR3 region is kept as DNA, spanning 39 bases read in frame from base 1. Relative to germline, V is missing 8 bases and J is missing 2 bases, with 5 bases of the junction outside any gene match. The library relied on 5' RACE. The sequencer was an Illumina HiSeq 2500. The second PCR ran for about 6 to 12 cycles and used a J-beta primer mix along with a sample-barcoded 5' primer. Each TCR beta cDNA molecule received a unique molecular identifier from a template-switch 5' adaptor carrying 12 random nucleotides. At least 3 million CDR3-containing paired-end reads were obtained from each sample. All of the RNA was converted into first-strand cDNA using the Mint cDNA synthesis kit, with a TRBC-specific oligonucleotide serving as the primer. Following uracil-DNA glycosylase treatment, a first 18-cycle PCR with universal primers M1SS and BC2_uni_R was performed on all cDNA. The study's own analysis went as follows. Normalization of each sample was performed by random selection of 1 million high-quality reads, each carrying a distinct molecular identifier. Instead of being binned into consensus sequences, reads that shared molecular identifiers were thrown out. CDR3 identification, clonotype clustering and error correction used MiTCR with a Q25 quality threshold and the strictest error-elimination algorithm. A nonparametric unseen species model using Euler transformation provided a lower-bound estimate of total TCR beta diversity. Using fastp trimming at Q25 and MiXCR clonotype assembly, TCRdb reanalyzed the public sequencing data and kept in-frame beta chains. CDR3 protein duplicates are merged, each entry listing the most common genes and DNA. In this record, the V and J calls reflect TCRdb's handling and not the investigators' own analysis. A total of about 780,000 distinct CDR3 sequences appear in this sample, roughly 24% of them only once. The top ten constitute 3% of the sample.

The donors were roughly 39 Caucasian individuals from Russia, aged roughly 6 to 95 years, who were systemically healthy. Each donor gave about 9.2 milliliters of peripheral blood, drawn into EDTA-treated Vacutainer tubes. Ficoll-Paque density-gradient centrifugation was used to isolate PBMCs, with at least 6.5 million per sample. Total RNA was extracted from PBMCs with Trizol reagent, with at least 5 micrograms obtained per sample. The percentages of naive CD45RAhigh/CD27high T cells were determined by flow cytometry on a PBMC aliquot from every donor. These data also featured in a second study, about T cells of mothers and their children. The second study reports: Nine systemically healthy Caucasian individuals served as donors, namely three mothers together with their six children. cDNA synthesis consumed the entire amount of extracted RNA, loaded at approximately 1.6 ug RNA in each 15 ul reaction. In the second PCR, the M1S primer introduced both the sample barcodes and 2-4 random nucleotides. Over 9 million TCR beta CDR3 reads came from each mother, compared with about 3.2 million reads from each child. Thymic selection similarly shapes TCR recombination output in related and unrelated pairs, with minor effect from inherited differences. Normalized repertoire overlap in related mother-child pairs was always slightly higher than in unrelated mother-child pairs, but the difference was never significant. No persistent microchimeric T cell clones were found, with a detection sensitivity of approximately 100 clones per million clonotypes. To look for features that set related mother-child pairs apart from unrelated individuals, the researchers ran deep NGS to compare the TCR beta repertoires of mothers and children. Mothers averaged about 37 +/- 4 years of age and children averaged about 10 +/- 4 years. After adapter ligation was performed with NEBNext reagents, the libraries were sequenced on an Illumina HiSeq 2000 with 100+100 nt paired-end reads. To prevent cross-contamination, the mother and child libraries were prepared one month apart and sequenced in separate runs. Each donor had between about 500,000 and 2,300,000 distinct TCR beta clonotypes identified. Naive TCR beta clonotypes were estimated from low-frequency clonotypes matched to each donor's FACS-determined naive share, without sorting.

Input material: blood. The receptor comes from a boy aged 5 to 17 in good health. In this chain, TRBV6-1 is recombined with TRBJ2-5; 7 central nucleotides agree with TRBD2. The CDR3 protein: CASRWGLQETQYF. In nucleotides, the sequence is TGTGCCAGCCGTTGGGGACTACAAGAGACCCAGTACTTC.